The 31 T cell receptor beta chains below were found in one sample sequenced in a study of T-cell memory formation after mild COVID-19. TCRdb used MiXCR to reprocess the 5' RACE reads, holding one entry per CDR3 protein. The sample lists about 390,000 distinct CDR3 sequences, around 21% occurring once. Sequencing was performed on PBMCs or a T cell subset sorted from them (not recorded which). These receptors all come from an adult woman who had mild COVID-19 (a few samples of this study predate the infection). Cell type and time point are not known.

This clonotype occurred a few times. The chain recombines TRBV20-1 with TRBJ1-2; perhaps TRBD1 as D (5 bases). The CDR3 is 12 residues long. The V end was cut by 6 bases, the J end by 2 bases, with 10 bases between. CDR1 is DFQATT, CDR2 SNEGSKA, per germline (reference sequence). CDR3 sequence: CSAIQGNYGYTF. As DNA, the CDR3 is TGCAGTGCAATCCAGGGAAACTATGGCTACACCTTC.

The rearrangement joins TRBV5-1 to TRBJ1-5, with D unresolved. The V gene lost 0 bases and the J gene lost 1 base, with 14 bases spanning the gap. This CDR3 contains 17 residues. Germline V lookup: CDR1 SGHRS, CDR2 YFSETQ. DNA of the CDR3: TGCGCCAGCAGCTTGGCCCCCATTGGATCCAGCAATCAGCCCCAGCATTTT. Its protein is CASSLAPIGSSNQPQHF. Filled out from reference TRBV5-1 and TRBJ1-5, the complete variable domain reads KAGVTQTPRYLIKTRGQQVTLSCSPISGHRSVSWYQQTPGQGLQFLFEYFSETQRNKGNFPGRFSGRQFSNSRSEMNVSTLELGDSALYLCASSLAPIGSSNQPQHFGDGTRLSIL.

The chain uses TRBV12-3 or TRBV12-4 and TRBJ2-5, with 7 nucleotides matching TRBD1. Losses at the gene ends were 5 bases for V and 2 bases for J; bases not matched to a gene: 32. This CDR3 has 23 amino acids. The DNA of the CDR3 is TGTGCCAGCAGTGAACGGACGTTCGGGTCGTCGTTTACGGGACAGAACTTGCAAGAGACCCAGTACTTC. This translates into CASSERTFGSSFTGQNLQETQYF.

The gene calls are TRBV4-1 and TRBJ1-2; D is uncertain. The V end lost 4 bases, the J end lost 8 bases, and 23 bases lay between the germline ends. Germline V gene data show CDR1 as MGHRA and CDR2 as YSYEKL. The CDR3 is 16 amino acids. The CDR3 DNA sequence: TGCGCCAGCAGCCCGAGCCGGGCATTCGACGGCGGCGGCTACACCTTC. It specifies CASSPSRAFDGGGYTF.

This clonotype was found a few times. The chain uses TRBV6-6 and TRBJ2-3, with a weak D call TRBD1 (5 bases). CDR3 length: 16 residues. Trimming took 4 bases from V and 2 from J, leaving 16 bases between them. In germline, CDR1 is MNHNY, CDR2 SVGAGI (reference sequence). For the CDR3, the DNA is TGTGCCAGCAGTTCCCACGGGTTTGGGGCCACAGATACGCAGTATTTT. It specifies CASSSHGFGATDTQYF.

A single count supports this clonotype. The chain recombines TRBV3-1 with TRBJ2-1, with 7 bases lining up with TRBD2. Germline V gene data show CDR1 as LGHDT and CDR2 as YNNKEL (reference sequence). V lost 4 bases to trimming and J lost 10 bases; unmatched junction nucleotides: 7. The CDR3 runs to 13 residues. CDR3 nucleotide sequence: TGTGCCAGCAGCCTCAGCCCAGCGGGAGAGCAGTTCTTC. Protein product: CASSLSPAGEQFF.

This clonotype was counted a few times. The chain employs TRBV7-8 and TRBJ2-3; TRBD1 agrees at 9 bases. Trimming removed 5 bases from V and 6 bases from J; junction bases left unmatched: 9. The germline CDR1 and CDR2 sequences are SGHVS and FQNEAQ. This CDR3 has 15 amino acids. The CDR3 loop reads CASSHRDRERDTQYF. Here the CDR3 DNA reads TGTGCCAGCAGCCACCGGGACAGGGAACGCGATACGCAGTATTTT.

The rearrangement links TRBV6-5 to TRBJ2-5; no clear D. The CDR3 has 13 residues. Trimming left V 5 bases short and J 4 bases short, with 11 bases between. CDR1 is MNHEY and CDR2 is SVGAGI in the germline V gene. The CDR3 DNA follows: TGTGCCAGCAGTGAAGGTGTTGTAGAGACCCAGTACTTC. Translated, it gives CASSEGVVETQYF.

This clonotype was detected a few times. The CDR3 is CASSAGTRGAGNIQYF. CDR3 nucleotides: TGTGCCAGCAGCGCCGGGACACGGGGGGCGGGAAACATTCAGTACTTC. The chain carries TRBV9 and TRBJ2-4, with a possible D match to TRBD2 (7 bases). The CDR3 loop spans 16 amino acids. With 3 bases removed from V and 6 bases from J, the gap between germline ends came to 19 bases. Germline V gives CDR1 SGDLS, CDR2 YYNGEE.

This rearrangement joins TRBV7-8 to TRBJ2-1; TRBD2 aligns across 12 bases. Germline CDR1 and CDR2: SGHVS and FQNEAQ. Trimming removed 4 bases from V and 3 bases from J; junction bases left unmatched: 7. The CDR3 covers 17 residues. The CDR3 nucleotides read TGTGCCAGCAGCTCTAAGACTAGCGGGGGATACTACAATGAGCAGTTCTTC. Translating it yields CASSSKTSGGYYNEQFF.

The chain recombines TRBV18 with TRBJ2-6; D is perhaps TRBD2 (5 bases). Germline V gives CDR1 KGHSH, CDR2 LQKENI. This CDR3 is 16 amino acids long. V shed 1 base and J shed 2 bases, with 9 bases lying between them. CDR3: CASSPQRETGANVLTF. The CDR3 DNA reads TGTGCCAGCTCACCACAGAGGGAGACTGGGGCCAACGTCCTGACTTTC.

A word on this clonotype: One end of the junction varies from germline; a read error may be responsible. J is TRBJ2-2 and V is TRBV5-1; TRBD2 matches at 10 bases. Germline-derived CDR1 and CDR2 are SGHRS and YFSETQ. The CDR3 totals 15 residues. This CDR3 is CASSLTSGNAGEMFF. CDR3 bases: TGCGCCAGCAGCTTGACTAGCGGGAACGCCGGGGAGATGTTTTTT.

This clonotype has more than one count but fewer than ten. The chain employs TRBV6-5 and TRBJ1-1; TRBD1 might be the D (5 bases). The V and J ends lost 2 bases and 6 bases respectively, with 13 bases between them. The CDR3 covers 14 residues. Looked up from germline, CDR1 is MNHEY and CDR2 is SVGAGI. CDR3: CASSYVAGTAEAFF. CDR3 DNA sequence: TGTGCCAGCAGTTACGTGGCCGGGACGGCTGAAGCTTTCTTT.

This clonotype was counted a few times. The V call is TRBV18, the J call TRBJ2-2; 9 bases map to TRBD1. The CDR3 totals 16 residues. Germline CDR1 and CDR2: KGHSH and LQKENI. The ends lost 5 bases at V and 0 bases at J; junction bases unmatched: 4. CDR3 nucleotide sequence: TGTGCCAGCTCATCGGGACAGGGCGCGAACACCGGGGAGCTGTTTTTT. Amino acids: CASSSGQGANTGELFF.

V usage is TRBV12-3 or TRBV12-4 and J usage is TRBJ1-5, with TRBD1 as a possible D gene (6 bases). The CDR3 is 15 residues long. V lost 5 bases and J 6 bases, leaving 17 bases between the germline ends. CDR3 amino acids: CASSTTGSGSQPQHF. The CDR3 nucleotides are TGTGCCAGCAGTACCACAGGGTCGGGGAGTCAGCCCCAGCATTTT.

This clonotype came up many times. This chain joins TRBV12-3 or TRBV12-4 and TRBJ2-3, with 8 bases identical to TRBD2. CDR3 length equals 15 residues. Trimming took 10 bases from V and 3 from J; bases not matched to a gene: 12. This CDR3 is CATLAGLYETDTQYF. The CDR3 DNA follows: TGTGCCACCCTAGCGGGTCTCTACGAGACAGATACGCAGTATTTT.

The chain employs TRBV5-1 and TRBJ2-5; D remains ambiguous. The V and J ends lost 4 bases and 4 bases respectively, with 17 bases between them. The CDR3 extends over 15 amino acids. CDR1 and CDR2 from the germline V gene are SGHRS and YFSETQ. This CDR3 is CASSPSRRTRETQYF. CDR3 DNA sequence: TGCGCCAGCAGCCCTTCCCGCAGGACGCGAGAGACCCAGTACTTC.

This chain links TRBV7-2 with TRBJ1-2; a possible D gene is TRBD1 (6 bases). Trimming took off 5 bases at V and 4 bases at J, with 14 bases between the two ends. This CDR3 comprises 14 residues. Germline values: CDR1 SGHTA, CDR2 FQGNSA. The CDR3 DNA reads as TGTGCCAGCAGCACGCAGACAGGAAGCTATGGCTACACCTTC. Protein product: CASSTQTGSYGYTF.

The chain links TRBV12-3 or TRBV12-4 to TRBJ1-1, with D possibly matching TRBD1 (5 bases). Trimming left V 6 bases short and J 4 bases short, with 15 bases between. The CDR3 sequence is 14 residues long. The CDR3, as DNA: TGTGCCAGCAGGCCTGACAGCTGGGCCACTGAAGCTTTCTTT. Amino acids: CASRPDSWATEAFF.

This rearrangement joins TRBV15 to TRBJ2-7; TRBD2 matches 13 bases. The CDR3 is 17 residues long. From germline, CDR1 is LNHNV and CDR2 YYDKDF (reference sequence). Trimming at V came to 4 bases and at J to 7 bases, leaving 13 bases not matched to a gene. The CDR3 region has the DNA TGTGCCACCAGCAATTTAAGACTAGCGGGAGGAGTTGGGGAGCAGTACTTC. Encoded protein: CATSNLRLAGGVGEQYF.

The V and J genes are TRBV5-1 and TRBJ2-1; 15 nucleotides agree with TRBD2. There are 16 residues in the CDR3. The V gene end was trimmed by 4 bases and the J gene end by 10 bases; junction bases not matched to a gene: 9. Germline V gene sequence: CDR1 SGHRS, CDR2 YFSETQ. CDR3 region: CASSPQGTSGRSEQFF. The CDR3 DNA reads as TGCGCCAGCAGCCCGCAGGGGACTAGCGGGAGGTCAGAGCAGTTCTTC.

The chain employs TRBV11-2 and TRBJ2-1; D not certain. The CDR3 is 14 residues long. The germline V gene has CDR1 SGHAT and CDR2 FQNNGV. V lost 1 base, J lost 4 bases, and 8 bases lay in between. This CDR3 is CASSLAFQYNEQFF. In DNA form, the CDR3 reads TGTGCCAGCAGCTTAGCATTTCAGTACAATGAGCAGTTCTTC.

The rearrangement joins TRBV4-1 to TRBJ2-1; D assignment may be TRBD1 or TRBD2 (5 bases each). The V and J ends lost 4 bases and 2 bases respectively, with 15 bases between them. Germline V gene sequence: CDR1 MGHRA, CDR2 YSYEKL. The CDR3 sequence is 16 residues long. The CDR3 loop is CASSPKGTGTYNEQFF. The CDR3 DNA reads TGCGCCAGCAGCCCTAAAGGGACCGGGACCTACAATGAGCAGTTCTTC.

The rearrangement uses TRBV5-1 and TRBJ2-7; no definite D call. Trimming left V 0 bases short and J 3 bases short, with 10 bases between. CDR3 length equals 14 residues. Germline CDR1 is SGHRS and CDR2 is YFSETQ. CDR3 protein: CASSLALSDYEQYF. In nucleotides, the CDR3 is TGCGCCAGCAGCTTGGCCTTGTCAGACTACGAGCAGTACTTC. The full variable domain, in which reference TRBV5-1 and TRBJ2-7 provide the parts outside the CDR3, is KAGVTQTPRYLIKTRGQQVTLSCSPISGHRSVSWYQQTPGQGLQFLFEYFSETQRNKGNFPGRFSGRQFSNSRSEMNVSTLELGDSALYLCASSLALSDYEQYFGPGTRLTVT.

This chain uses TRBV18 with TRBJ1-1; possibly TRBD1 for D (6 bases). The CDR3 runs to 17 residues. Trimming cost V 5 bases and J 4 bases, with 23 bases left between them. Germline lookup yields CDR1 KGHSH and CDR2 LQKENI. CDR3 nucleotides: TGTGCCAGCTCAGAGAGTGCGACAGGCGGAGGAGCCACTGAAGCTTTCTTT. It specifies CASSESATGGGATEAFF.

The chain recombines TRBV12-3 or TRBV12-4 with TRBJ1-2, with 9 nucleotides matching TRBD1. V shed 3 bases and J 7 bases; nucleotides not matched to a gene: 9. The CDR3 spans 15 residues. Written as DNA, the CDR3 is TGTGCCAGCAGTTTTTCAACAGGGGGCTCAAGTGGCTACACCTTC. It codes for CASSFSTGGSSGYTF.

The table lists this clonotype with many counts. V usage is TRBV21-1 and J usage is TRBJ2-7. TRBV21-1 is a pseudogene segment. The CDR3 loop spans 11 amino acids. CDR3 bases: TGTGCCAGCAGCAAAACCTACGAGCAGTACTTC. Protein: CASSKTYEQYF.

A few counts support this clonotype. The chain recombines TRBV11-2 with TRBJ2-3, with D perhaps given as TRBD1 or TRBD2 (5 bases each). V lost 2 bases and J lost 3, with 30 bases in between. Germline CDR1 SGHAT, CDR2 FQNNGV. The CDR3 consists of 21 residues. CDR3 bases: TGTGCCAGCAGCTTAAGGATCCTCTCAAGGGCTTACGGGACCCGAACAGATACGCAGTATTTT. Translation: CASSLRILSRAYGTRTDTQYF.

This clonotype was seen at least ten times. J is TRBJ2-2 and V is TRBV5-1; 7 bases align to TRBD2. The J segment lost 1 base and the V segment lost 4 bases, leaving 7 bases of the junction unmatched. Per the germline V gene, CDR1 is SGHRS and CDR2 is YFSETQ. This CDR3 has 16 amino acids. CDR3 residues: CASSPRAGMNTGELFF. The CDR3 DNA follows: TGCGCCAGCAGCCCGCGAGCGGGGATGAACACCGGGGAGCTGTTTTTT. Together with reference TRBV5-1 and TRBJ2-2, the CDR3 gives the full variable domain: KAGVTQTPRYLIKTRGQQVTLSCSPISGHRSVSWYQQTPGQGLQFLFEYFSETQRNKGNFPGRFSGRQFSNSRSEMNVSTLELGDSALYLCASSPRAGMNTGELFFGEGSRLTVL.

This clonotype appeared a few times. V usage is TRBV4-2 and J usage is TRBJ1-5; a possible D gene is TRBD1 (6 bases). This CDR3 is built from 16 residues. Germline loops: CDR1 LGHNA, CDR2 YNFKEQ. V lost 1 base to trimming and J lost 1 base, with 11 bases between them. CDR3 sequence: CASSQARGLSNQPQHF. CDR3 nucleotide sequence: TGTGCCAGCAGCCAAGCCAGGGGATTGAGCAATCAGCCCCAGCATTTT.

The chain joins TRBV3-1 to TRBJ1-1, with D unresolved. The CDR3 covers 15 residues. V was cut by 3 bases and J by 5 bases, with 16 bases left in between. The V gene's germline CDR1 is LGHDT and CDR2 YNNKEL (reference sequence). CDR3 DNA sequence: TGTGCCAGCAGCCAGGTACCCGGAACTAGGACTGAAGCTTTCTTT. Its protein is CASSQVPGTRTEAFF.